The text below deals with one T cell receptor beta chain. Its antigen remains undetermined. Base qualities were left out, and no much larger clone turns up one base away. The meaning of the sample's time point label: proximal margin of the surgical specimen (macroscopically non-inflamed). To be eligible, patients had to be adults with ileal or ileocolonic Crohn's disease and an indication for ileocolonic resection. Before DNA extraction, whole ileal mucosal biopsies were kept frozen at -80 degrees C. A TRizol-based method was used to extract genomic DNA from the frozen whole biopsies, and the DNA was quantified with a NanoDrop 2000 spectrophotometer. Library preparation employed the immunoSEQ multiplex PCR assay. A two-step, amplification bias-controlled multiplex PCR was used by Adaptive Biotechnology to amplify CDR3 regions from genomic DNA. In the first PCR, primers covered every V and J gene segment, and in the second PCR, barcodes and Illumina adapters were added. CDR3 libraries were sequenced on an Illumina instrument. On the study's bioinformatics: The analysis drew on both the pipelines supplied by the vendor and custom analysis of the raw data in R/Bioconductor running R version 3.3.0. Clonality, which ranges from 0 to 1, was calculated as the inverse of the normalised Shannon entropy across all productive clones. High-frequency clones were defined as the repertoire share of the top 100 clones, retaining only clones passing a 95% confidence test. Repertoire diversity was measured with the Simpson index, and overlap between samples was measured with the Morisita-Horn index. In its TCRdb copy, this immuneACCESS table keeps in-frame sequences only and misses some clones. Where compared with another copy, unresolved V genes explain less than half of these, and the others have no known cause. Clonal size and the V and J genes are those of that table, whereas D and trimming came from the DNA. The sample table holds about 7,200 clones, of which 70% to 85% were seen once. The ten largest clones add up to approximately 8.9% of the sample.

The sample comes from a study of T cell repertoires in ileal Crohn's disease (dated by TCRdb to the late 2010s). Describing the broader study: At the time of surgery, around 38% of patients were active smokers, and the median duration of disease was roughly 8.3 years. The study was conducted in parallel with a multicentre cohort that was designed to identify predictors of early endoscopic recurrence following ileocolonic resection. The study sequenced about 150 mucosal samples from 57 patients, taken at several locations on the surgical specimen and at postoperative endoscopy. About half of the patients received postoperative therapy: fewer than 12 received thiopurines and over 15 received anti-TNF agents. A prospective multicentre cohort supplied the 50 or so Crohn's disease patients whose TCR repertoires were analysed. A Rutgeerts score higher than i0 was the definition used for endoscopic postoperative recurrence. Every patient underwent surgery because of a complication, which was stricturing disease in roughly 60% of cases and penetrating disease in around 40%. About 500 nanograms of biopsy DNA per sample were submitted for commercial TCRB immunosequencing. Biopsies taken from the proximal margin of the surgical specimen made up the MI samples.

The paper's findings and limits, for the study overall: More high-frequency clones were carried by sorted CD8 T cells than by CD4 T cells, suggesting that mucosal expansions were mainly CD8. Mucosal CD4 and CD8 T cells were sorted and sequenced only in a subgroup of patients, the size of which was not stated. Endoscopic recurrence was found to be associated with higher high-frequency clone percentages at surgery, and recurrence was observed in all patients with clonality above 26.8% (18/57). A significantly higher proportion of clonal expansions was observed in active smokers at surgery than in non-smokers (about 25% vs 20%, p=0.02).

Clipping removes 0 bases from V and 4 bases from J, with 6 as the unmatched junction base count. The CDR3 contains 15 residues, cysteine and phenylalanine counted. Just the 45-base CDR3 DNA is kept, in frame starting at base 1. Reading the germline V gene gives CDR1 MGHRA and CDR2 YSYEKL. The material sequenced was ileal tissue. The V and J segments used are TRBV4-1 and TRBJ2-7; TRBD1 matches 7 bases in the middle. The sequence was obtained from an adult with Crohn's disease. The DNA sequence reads TGCGCCAGCAGCCAAGAATCGACAGGGTCATACGAGCAGTACTTC. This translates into CASSQESTGSYEQYF.